The 8 T cell receptor beta chains below all came from one sample that was sequenced in a study of cytomegalovirus exposure and HLA in healthy donors (dated by TCRdb to 2017 to 2019). Libraries were made using the immunoSEQ multiplex PCR assay. The multiplex PCR relied on a mix of 60 forward primers for TCR Vbeta segments and 13 reverse primers for TCR Jbeta segments. TCRdb limited this immuneACCESS table to in-frame rearrangements with V and J called. A share of clones is missing; checked studies link under half to unresolved V genes, and the rest is unexplained. The sample table on file contains tens of thousands of clones. 1.5% to 2% of the sample is in the top ten clones. The sequenced sample was PBMCs. The receptor set was obtained from a woman aged 25 to 39 in good health and CMV-seronegative.

The chain employs TRBV7-9 and TRBJ2-7; TRBD1 matches at 8 bases. Trimming took 3 bases from V and 2 from J; bases not matched to a gene: 9. CDR1 is SEHNR and CDR2 is FQNEAQ in the germline V gene (reference sequence). CDR3 length equals 16 residues. CDR3 nucleotide sequence: TGTGCCAGCAGCTTGATTTGGGCAGGGGGCGCCTACGAGCAGTACTTC. Its translation is CASSLIWAGGAYEQYF.

The rearrangement links TRBV7-9 to TRBJ1-2; TRBD1 agrees at 10 bases. Trimming at V came to 5 bases and at J to 8 bases, leaving 14 bases not matched to a gene. The CDR3 has 16 residues. Germline assignment: CDR1 SEHNR and CDR2 FQNEAQ (reference sequence). Here the CDR3 DNA reads TGTGCCAGCAGCATCCAGTCCGGGACAGGGGATAGGGGCTACACCTTC. It yields the protein CASSIQSGTGDRGYTF.

The chain has TRBV28 and TRBJ1-2; TRBD1 agrees at 9 bases. V lost 5 bases and J lost 4; bases outside the gene matches: 8. Per the germline V gene, CDR1 is MDHEN and CDR2 is SYDVKM. This CDR3 has 15 residues. This chain's CDR3 is CASSLTGGISYGYTF. CDR3 in DNA: TGTGCCAGCAGTCTTACAGGGGGCATTAGCTATGGCTACACCTTC.

The chain uses TRBV6-1 and TRBJ2-1; D possibly corresponds to TRBD1 (6 bases). V was shortened by 8 bases and J by 9 bases, with 17 bases between the two germline ends. CDR3 length: 13 residues. Germline assignment: CDR1 MNHNS and CDR2 SASEGT. CDR3 region: CASDDRRRGEQFF. As DNA, the CDR3 is TGTGCCAGCGATGACAGGAGACGCGGTGAGCAGTTCTTC.

The V call is TRBV14, the J call TRBJ2-3; 10 bases are a match to TRBD2. After removal of 4 bases from V and 3 bases from J, the junction contained 7 bases not matched to a gene. The germline gives CDR1 SGHDN, CDR2 FVKESK. The CDR3 runs 16 residues. CDR3 bases: TGTGCCAGCAGCCTGGGACTAGCGATTTTTACAGATACGCAGTATTTT. This sequence encodes CASSLGLAIFTDTQYF.

V and J are TRBV25-1 and TRBJ2-7, with D uncertain. This CDR3 is 14 amino acids long. Germline CDR1 MGHDK, CDR2 SYGVNS. With 2 bases removed from V and 3 bases from J, the gap between germline ends came to 11 bases. The CDR3 loop is CASSEASSRYEQYF. The CDR3 bases are TGTGCCAGCAGTGAAGCGAGCTCCCGCTACGAGCAGTACTTC.

The CDR3 protein is CASSRGQGLTSYTF. CDR3 bases: TGTGCCAGCAGCCGGGGACAGGGGCTGACGAGCTACACCTTC. The V call is TRBV7-8, the J call TRBJ1-2; TRBD1 aligns across 10 bases. Trimming removed 5 bases from V and 9 bases from J; junction bases left unmatched: 9. Per the germline V gene, CDR1 is SGHVS and CDR2 is FQNEAQ. This CDR3 contains 14 residues.

This sequence joins TRBV6-1 and TRBJ2-5; 12 bases are shared with TRBD1. This CDR3 is 14 amino acids long. Trimming removed 6 bases from V and 12 bases from J; junction bases left unmatched: 11. The V gene's germline CDR1 is MNHNS and CDR2 SASEGT. CDR3 amino acids: CASRDRDRGPAEYF. The DNA of the CDR3 is TGTGCCAGCAGAGACCGGGACAGGGGGCCGGCGGAGTACTTC.